A single sample gave rise to the 14 T cell receptor beta chains below, sequenced in a study of early T cells in non-severe SARS-CoV-2 infection. TCRdb passed the 5' RACE reads through MiXCR, listing each CDR3 protein once. The data hold tens of thousands of distinct CDR3 sequences, with approximately 5.9% observed a single time. Specimen: whole blood. All receptors derive from an adult who was a healthcare worker with PCR-confirmed SARS-CoV-2 infection or an uninfected control (not recorded which).

This clonotype was seen repeatedly, ten times or more. The chain combines TRBV7-3 with TRBJ2-1; D call uncertain. Per germline, CDR1 SGHTA and CDR2 FQGTGA. The CDR3 totals 15 residues. V was trimmed by 5 bases and J by 0 bases, leaving 11 bases between them. The CDR3 nucleotides are TGTGCCAGCAGCCCGACTCGAAGCTCCTACAATGAGCAGTTCTTC. Translated, it gives CASSPTRSSYNEQFF.

This clonotype was detected many times. The V and J genes are TRBV6-5 and TRBJ1-2; 7 bases are a match to TRBD1. CDR1 MNHEY and CDR2 SVGAGI come from the germline V gene. V was pared by 7 bases and J by 4 bases, with 6 bases of the junction left unmatched. The CDR3 totals 13 residues. In DNA, the CDR3 is TGTGCCAGCACCAGGGGGACATCCTATGGCTACACCTTC. Translation: CASTRGTSYGYTF.

This clonotype was recorded at least ten times. This rearrangement joins TRBV24-1 to TRBJ2-1; D ambiguous. The CDR3 covers 16 residues. In germline, CDR1 is KGHDR, CDR2 SFDVKD. V was shortened by 5 bases and J by 0 bases, with 13 bases between the two germline ends. In DNA form, the CDR3 reads TGTGCCACCAGTGTACCCCCGGAGAGCTCCTACAATGAGCAGTTCTTC. It yields the protein CATSVPPESSYNEQFF.

This clonotype was recorded many times. The chain recombines TRBV19 with TRBJ2-7; D is perhaps TRBD1 or TRBD2 (6 bases each). V lost 3 bases and J lost 7, with 19 bases in between. Per germline, CDR1 LNHDA and CDR2 SQIVND (reference sequence). The CDR3 has 15 residues. CDR3 sequence: CASSIIGGSSGEQYF. In DNA, the CDR3 is TGTGCCAGTAGTATTATCGGGGGCTCGTCTGGGGAGCAGTACTTC. Full variable domain (missing parts from reference TRBV19 and TRBJ2-7): DGGITQSPKYLFRKEGQNVTLSCEQNLNHDAMYWYRQDPGQGLRLIYYSQIVNDFQKGDIAEGYSVSREKKESFPLTVTSAQKNPTAFYLCASSIIGGSSGEQYFGPGTRLTVT.

The table lists this clonotype with many counts. The chain has TRBV7-2 and TRBJ2-1; D may be TRBD2 (6 bases). This CDR3 region has 15 residues. The germline gives CDR1 SGHTA, CDR2 FQGNSA. Between the trimmed V and J ends, which lost 4 bases and 0 bases, there was a span of 10 bases. CDR3 coding DNA: TGTGCCAGCAGCTCAGGGAGGCCCTCCTACAATGAGCAGTTCTTC. This translates into CASSSGRPSYNEQFF. The full variable domain, with the rest looked up from reference TRBV7-2 and TRBJ2-1, is GAGVSQSPSNKVTEKGKDVELRCDPISGHTALYWYRQSLGQGLEFLIYFQGNSAPDKSGLPSDRFSAERTGGSVSTLTIQRTQQEDSAVYLCASSSGRPSYNEQFFGPGTRLTVL.

This clonotype was counted ten times or more. Written as DNA, the CDR3 is TGCAGTGCCCCCGAAGGAGGGGGGAGCGGCTATACGCAGTATTTT. It codes for CSAPEGGGSGYTQYF. The rearrangement joins TRBV20-1 to TRBJ2-3; possibly TRBD1 or TRBD2 for D (6 bases each). Germline-derived CDR1 and CDR2 are DFQATT and SNEGSKA (reference sequence). Trimming left V 6 bases short and J 7 bases short, with 23 bases between. The CDR3 has 15 amino acids.

This clonotype was counted only a few times. The V and J genes are TRBV15 and TRBJ1-2; 7 bases are a match to TRBD1. The CDR3 is 14 residues long. The germline CDR1 and CDR2 sequences are LNHNV and YYDKDF (reference sequence). With V trimmed by 5 bases and J by 3 bases, 6 bases remained unmatched. The CDR3 region is CATSPLQGYYGYTF. In DNA form, the CDR3 reads TGTGCCACCAGCCCATTACAGGGGTACTATGGCTACACCTTC.

The sample holds many counts of this clonotype. The chain joins TRBV6-1 to TRBJ2-3; D remains ambiguous. The V end was cut by 0 bases, the J end by 4 bases, with 11 bases between. The CDR3 is made up of 15 amino acids. Germline loops: CDR1 MNHNS, CDR2 SASEGT. The CDR3 spells CASSEALVASDTQYF. CDR3 sequence (DNA): TGTGCCAGCAGTGAAGCCTTGGTAGCATCAGATACGCAGTATTTT.

This clonotype was detected ten times or more. This sequence joins TRBV29-1 and TRBJ2-5; D is uncertain. The V gene's germline CDR1 is SQVTM and CDR2 ANQGSEA. Trimming removed 4 bases from V and 5 bases from J, with 8 bases in between. CDR3 length: 11 residues. The CDR3 region is CSVGFQETQYF. In DNA form, the CDR3 reads TGCAGCGTTGGGTTCCAGGAGACCCAGTACTTC.

This clonotype was seen ten or more times. The V gene is TRBV7-3, the J gene TRBJ1-2; D ambiguous. The CDR3 covers 13 residues. From germline, CDR1 is SGHTA and CDR2 FQGTGA. Trimming left V 2 bases short and J 8 bases short, with 12 bases between. The CDR3, as DNA: TGTGCCAGCAGCTTAGCTGGGCGGCGCGGCTACACCTTC. The encoded protein is CASSLAGRRGYTF.

This clonotype was seen repeatedly, ten times or more. CDR3 DNA sequence: TGTGCCAGCAGGACTAGCGGCCGAGAGACCCAGTACTTC. The encoded protein is CASRTSGRETQYF. V gene TRBV6-5 combines with J gene TRBJ2-5, with 9 nucleotides matching TRBD2. CDR3 size: 13 residues. Per the germline V gene, CDR1 is MNHEY and CDR2 is SVGAGI. J lost 4 bases, V lost 6 bases, and 3 bases had no gene match.

This clonotype was counted at least ten times. The chain recombines TRBV15 with TRBJ2-3; TRBD2 matches at 12 bases. Germline V gene lookup returns CDR1 LNHNV and CDR2 YYDKDF (reference sequence). With 0 bases clipped from V and 0 bases from J, the junction kept 7 bases outside the gene matches. The CDR3 sequence is 19 residues long. CDR3 loop: CATSRDRGTSGSSTDTQYF. CDR3 DNA sequence: TGTGCCACCAGCAGAGATCGGGGGACTAGCGGGTCTAGCACAGATACGCAGTATTTT.

The chain employs TRBV20-1 and TRBJ2-5; TRBD2 matches 9 bases. In germline, CDR1 is DFQATT, CDR2 SNEGSKA (reference sequence). V gave up 7 bases and J gave up 0 bases; unmatched junction bases: 3. CDR3 length: 13 amino acids. DNA for the CDR3: TGCAGTGGCCTAGCGGGGTACCAAGAGACCCAGTACTTC. It is translated as CSGLAGYQETQYF.

Many counts were recorded for this clonotype. The chain uses TRBV3-1 and TRBJ2-3; TRBD2 matches 11 bases. Germline values: CDR1 LGHDT, CDR2 YNNKEL (reference sequence). This CDR3 region has 16 residues. The V gene end was trimmed by 3 bases and the J gene end by 6 bases; junction bases not matched to a gene: 8. The CDR3 is CASSHEQLAGADTQYF. CDR3 nucleotide sequence: TGTGCCAGCAGCCACGAACAACTAGCGGGAGCTGATACGCAGTATTTT.